In this sample, the clone carrying this T cell receptor (beta chain) turned up once. This record comes from a study of shared clonotypes between healthy human individuals. TCRdb keeps only in-frame clones here, not all; method: immunoSEQ multiplex PCR. Of approximately 82,000 clones listed, 50% to 70% are singletons. V lost 3 bases and J 5 bases, leaving 5 bases between the germline ends. The length of the CDR3 is 11 residues. Germline V gene data show CDR1 as SEHNR and CDR2 as FQNEAQ (reference sequence). The clonotype comes from a man aged 30-40 years in good health. The sample taken for sequencing was memory CD8+ T cells sorted from blood. Indicated subset: CD45RO+ cells pooled with CCR7-negative TemRA cells. The rearrangement links TRBV7-9 to TRBJ2-7; D not certain. CDR3 region: CASSFTHEQYF. The CDR3, as DNA: TGTGCCAGCAGCTTTACACACGAGCAGTACTTC.